A selection of T cell receptor beta chains follows, all from one sample in a study of resident and recirculating memory T cells in vitiligo. Clones were read by immunoSEQ multiplex PCR, and TCRdb kept only the in-frame ones, dropping some. This sample has tens of thousands of clones, with roughly nine tenths found just once. Sequencing used blood. The source is a male donor with vitiligo. Each CDR3 is given without its conserved first and last residue. Fields, in order: V gene, clone size, CDR3 protein. Rows may omit the clone size; those that give it use once, few, many or a size class.

V: TRBV2
size: NA
CDR3: ASRGSGVGNQPQH

V: TRBV23-1
size: NA
CDR3: APVGVGGTDTQY

V: TRBV6-5
size: NA
CDR3: ASSYSTGAGANVLT

V: TRBV2
size: NA
CDR3: ASDTLDSYEQY

V: TRBV7-9
size: once
CDR3: ASSPTGPGANVLT

V: TRBV4-2
size: NA
CDR3: ASATLAGRYEQY

V: TRBV15
size: NA
CDR3: ATSLVNPGQGPGKY

V: TRBV5-6
size: once
CDR3: ASSLTGTSGGTQY

V: TRBV5-1
size: NA
CDR3: ASSGSPGTINWVRGNEQF

V: TRBV7-2
size: NA
CDR3: ASSSGQLYQPQH

V: TRBV19
size: NA
CDR3: ASSLTPSGANVLT

V: TRBV4-1
size: NA
CDR3: ATSRGPNYGYT

V: TRBV5-4
size: NA
CDR3: ASSSPTINVETQY

V: TRBV21-1
size: NA
CDR3: AKRGSYHEQY

V: TRBV5-8
size: once
CDR3: ASSLRTGLNEQF

V: TRBV2
size: NA
CDR3: ASRLAGEWYGQY

V: TRBV21-1
size: NA
CDR3: ASSKIPCKLDIQY

V: TRBV21-1
size: NA
CDR3: ATSVRGPTGELF

V: TRBV30
size: few
CDR3: AWTLNTEAF

V: TRBV6-4
size: NA
CDR3: ASSDPDREGNQPQH

V: TRBV6-1
size: many
CDR3: ASSDEGVKTF

V: TRBV18
size: NA
CDR3: ASSPSGTGNNQPQH

V: TRBV9
size: NA
CDR3: ASSVVSGRANEQF

V: TRBV15
size: NA
CDR3: ATSRDRGLAGEQY

V: TRBV7-8
size: NA
CDR3: ASSTPSDRANTGELF

V: TRBV13
size: NA
CDR3: ASSSRQGSYNEQF

V: TRBV7-9
size: NA
CDR3: ASSARDRRETQY

V: TRBV25-1
size: NA
CDR3: ASSELGRPGANEKLF

V: TRBV18
size: NA
CDR3: ASSDRVDYGYT